The text below deals with one T cell receptor (beta chain). The antigen remains undetermined. The record originates from a study of T cell responses to AZD1222 COVID-19 vaccine. CDR3 length equals 16 residues. Trimming took 3 bases from V and 7 from J, leaving 19 bases between them. Germline V gives CDR1 SGHRS, CDR2 YFSETQ. Notes on the study in general: Sampled repertoires all dated from after the peak T cell response.

TCRdb keeps only in-frame clones here, not all; method: immunoSEQ multiplex PCR. The table lists under 200,000 clones, approximately 92% of them singletons. The chain is built from TRBV5-1 and TRBJ2-2; D possibly uses TRBD1 or TRBD2 (5 bases each). The source was peripheral blood, collected 28 days after the second dose of the MenACWY control vaccine. The receptor's source is an adult who received the MenACWY meningococcal vaccine as a control. The CDR3 region is CASSSVPGARGGELFF. DNA of the CDR3: TGCGCCAGCAGCTCGGTCCCCGGGGCCCGGGGCGGGGAGCTGTTTTTT.